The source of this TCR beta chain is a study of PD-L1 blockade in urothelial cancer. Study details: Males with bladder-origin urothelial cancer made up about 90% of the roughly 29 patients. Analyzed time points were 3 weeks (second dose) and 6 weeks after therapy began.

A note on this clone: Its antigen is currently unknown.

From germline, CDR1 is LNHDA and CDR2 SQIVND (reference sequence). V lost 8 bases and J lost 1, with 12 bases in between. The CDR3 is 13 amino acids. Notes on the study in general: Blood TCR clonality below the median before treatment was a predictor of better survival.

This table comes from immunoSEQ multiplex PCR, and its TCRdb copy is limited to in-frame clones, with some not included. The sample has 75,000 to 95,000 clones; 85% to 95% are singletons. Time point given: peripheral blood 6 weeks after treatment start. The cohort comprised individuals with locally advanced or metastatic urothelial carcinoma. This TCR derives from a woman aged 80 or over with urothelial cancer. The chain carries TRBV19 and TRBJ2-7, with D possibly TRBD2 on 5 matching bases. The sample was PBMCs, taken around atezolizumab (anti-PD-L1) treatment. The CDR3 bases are TGTGCCAGTTCACTAGGGCAATCCTACGAGCAGTACTTC. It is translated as CASSLGQSYEQYF. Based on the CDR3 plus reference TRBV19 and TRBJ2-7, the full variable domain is DGGITQSPKYLFRKEGQNVTLSCEQNLNHDAMYWYRQDPGQGLRLIYYSQIVNDFQKGDIAEGYSVSREKKESFPLTVTSAQKNPTAFYLCASSLGQSYEQYFGPGTRLTVT.